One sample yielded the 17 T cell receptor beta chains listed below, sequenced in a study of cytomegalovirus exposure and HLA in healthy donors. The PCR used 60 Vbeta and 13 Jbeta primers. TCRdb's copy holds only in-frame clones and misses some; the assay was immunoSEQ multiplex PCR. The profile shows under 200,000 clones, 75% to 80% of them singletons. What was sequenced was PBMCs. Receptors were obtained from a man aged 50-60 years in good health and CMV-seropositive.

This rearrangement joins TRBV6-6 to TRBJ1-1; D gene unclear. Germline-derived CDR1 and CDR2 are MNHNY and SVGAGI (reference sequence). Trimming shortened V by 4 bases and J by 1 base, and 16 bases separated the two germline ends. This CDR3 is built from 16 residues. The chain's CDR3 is CASSSQALTGNTEAFF. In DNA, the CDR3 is TGTGCCAGCAGTTCCCAAGCTCTAACGGGGAACACTGAAGCTTTCTTT.

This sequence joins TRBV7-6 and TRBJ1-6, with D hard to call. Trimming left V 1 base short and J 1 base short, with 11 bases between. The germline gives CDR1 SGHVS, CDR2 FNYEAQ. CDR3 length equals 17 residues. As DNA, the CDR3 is TGTGCCAGCAGCTTAGGGGTCGGGTCGTCCTATAATTCACCCCTCCACTTT. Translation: CASSLGVGSSYNSPLHF.

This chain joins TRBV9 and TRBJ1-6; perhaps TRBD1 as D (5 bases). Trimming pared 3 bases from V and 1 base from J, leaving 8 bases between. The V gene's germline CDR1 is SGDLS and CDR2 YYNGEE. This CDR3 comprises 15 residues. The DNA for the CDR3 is TGTGCCAGCAGCGAAAGGGGATCCTATAATTCACCCCTCCACTTT. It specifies CASSERGSYNSPLHF.

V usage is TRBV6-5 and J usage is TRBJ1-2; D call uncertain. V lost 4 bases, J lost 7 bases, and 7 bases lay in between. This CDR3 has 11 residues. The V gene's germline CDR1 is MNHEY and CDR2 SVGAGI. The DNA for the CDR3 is TGTGCCAGCAGTTCCCGGAGTGGCTACACCTTC. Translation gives CASSSRSGYTF.

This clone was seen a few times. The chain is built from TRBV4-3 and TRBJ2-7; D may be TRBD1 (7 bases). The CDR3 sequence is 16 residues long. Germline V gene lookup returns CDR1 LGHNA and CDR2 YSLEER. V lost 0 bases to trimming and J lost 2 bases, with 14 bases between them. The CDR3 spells CASSQDEGRGAYEQYF. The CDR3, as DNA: TGCGCCAGCAGCCAAGATGAGGGCAGGGGGGCCTACGAGCAGTACTTC.

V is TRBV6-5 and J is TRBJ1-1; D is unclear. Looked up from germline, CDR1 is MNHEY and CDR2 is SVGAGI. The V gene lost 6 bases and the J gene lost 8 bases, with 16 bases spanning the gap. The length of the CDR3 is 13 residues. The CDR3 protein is CASRGLGESEAFF. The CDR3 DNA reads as TGTGCCAGCAGAGGACTCGGGGAGTCGGAAGCTTTCTTT.

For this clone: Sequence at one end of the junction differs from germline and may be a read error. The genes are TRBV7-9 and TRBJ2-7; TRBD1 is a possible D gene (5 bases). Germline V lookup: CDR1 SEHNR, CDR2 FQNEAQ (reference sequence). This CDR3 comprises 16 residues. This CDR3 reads CSSSLAGQGRVGKQYF. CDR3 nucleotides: TGTTCCAGCAGCTTAGCTGGGCAGGGTCGGGTTGGTAAGCAGTACTTC.

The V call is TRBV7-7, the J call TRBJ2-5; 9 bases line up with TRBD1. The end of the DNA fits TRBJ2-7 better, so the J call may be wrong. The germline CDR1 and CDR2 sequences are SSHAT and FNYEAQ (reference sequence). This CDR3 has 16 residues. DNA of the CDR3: TGTGCCAGCAGCGCCCGAGTAAGGGACAGGGTCTACGAGCAGTACTTC. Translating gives CASSARVRDRVYEQYF.

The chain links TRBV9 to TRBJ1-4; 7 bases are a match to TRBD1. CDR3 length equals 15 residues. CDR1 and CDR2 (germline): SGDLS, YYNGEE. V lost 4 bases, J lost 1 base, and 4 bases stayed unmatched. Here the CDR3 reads CASSTRQGTNEKLFF. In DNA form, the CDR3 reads TGTGCCAGCAGCACAAGACAGGGAACTAATGAAAAACTGTTTTTT.

The CDR3 spells CASSLTGQAGGNEQFF. The CDR3 DNA reads as TGCGCCAGCAGCTTGACGGGACAGGCTGGGGGAAATGAGCAGTTCTTC. The chain recombines TRBV5-1 with TRBJ2-1; 8 positions match TRBD1. V shed 1 base, J shed 7 bases, and the junction held 10 bases outside the gene matches. CDR3 length equals 16 residues. Germline-derived CDR1 and CDR2 are SGHRS and YFSETQ.

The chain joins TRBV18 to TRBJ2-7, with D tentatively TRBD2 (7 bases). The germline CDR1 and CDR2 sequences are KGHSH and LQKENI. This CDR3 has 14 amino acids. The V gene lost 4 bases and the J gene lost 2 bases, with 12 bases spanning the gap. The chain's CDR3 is CASSLGGATYEQYV. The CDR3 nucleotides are TGTGCCAGCTCACTTGGGGGGGCGACCTACGAGCAGTACGTC.

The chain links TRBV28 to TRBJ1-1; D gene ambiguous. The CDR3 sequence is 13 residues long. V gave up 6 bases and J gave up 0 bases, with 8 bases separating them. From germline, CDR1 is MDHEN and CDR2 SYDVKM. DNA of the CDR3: TGTGCCAGCAGCCCTCACATGAACACTGAAGCTTTCTTT. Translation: CASSPHMNTEAFF.

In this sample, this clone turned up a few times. This CDR3 reads CASSLRGVVPTEAFF. The DNA of the CDR3 is TGTGCCAGCAGTTTACGGGGGGTTGTACCCACTGAAGCTTTCTTT. The chain has TRBV27 and TRBJ1-1; D possibly corresponds to TRBD1 (5 bases). The CDR3 extends over 15 amino acids. Germline V gene lookup returns CDR1 MNHEY and CDR2 SMNVEV (reference sequence). Between the trimmed V and J ends, which lost 2 bases and 4 bases, there was a span of 14 bases.

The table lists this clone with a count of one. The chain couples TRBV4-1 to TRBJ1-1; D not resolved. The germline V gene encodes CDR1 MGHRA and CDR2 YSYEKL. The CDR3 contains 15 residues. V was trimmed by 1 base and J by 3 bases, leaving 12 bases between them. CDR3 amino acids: CASSQALRLDTEAFF. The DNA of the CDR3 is TGCGCCAGCAGCCAAGCCCTGAGGCTAGACACTGAAGCTTTCTTT.

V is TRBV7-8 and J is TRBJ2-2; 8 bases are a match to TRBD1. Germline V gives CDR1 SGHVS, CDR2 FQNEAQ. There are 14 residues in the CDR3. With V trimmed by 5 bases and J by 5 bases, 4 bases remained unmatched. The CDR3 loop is CASSGQGQTGELFF. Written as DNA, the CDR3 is TGTGCCAGCAGCGGACAGGGTCAGACCGGGGAGCTGTTTTTT.

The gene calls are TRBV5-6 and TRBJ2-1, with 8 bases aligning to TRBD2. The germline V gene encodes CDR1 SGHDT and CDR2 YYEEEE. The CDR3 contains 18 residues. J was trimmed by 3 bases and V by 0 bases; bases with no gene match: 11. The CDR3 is CASSLAASGGLLYNEQFF. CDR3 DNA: TGTGCCAGCAGCTTGGCAGCCAGCGGGGGCCTCCTCTACAATGAGCAGTTCTTC.

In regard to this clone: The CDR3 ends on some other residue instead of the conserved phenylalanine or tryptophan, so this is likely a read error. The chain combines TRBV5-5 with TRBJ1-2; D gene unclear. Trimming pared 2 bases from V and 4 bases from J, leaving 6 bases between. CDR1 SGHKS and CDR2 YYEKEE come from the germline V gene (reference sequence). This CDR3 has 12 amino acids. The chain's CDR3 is CASSFSSYGYTL. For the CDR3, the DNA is TGTGCCAGCAGCTTTTCTAGCTATGGCTACACCCTC.